This T cell receptor beta chain originates from a study of shared clonotypes between healthy human individuals (dated by TCRdb to about 2020). Notes on the research overall: A few men and a couple of women, aged 18 to 49 years, made up the cohort. Libraries were prepared and TCR repertoires were sequenced by different laboratories using diverse techniques, in order to increase sequencing depth and limit assay-specific biases. For each donor, CD4 naive and CD4 memory were each run on three plates, CD8 naive on two plates, and CD8 memory on one plate. Between about 0.94 and 10 billion PBMCs per donor were obtained by leukapheresis. The study deeply sequenced blood TCR repertoires of five healthy adults to estimate repertoire size and the extent of clonotype sharing between individuals.

As to this clone: No antigen is known for it. The input lacks base qualities; no much larger clone sits a single base away.

Overall results and qualifications from the work: Larger estimated clonotype richness was generally found for naive subsets than for memory subsets. Because the study included only a small number of donors, the genetic and exposure-history diversity represented was limited. Rarefaction of sorted-subset datasets indicated incomplete sequencing despite the large sequencing depth. Pairwise subsampling led to the expectation that sequencing depth would affect the degree of clonotype sharing among donors. Compared with non-shared clonotypes, the clonotypes found in all four sorted-subset donors had higher generation probabilities. Sharing across a handful of donors was observed for approximately 4.6% of naive CD4, over 3% of naive CD8, 2% to 2.5% of memory CD4, and approximately 0.41% of memory CD8 clonotypes. Sampling was limited to blood, and TCR repertoires in tissue likely differ from TCR repertoires in blood.

Per the germline V gene, SGHRS is the CDR1 and YFSETQ is the CDR2. The CDR3 spans 11 residues, from the cysteine through the phenylalanine. The DNA shown is the 33-base CDR3, in frame from base 1. Germline trimming amounts to 4 bases on V and 11 bases on J, with 5 as the count of junction bases outside the gene matches. Donors were healthy HIV-negative adults with no recently reported acute infections or vaccinations. Every donor was a Caucasian adult residing in Nashville, Tennessee, USA. Magnetic negative selection was used to enrich CD4+ T cells, after which naive cells were positively selected on CD45RA and the negative fraction became the memory subset. After blood collection by leukapheresis, PBMCs were isolated using Ficoll-Histopaque density gradient centrifugation and then cryopreserved in the vapor phase of liquid nitrogen. Purity and quantity of every magnetically sorted T cell population were checked by analytical flow cytometry. Genomic DNA was isolated from each sorted fraction and quantified by UV absorbance on a Nanodrop 2000c.

TCR CDR3 regions were amplified from genomic DNA by multiplex PCR using the deep immunoSEQ assay. Genomic DNA extracted from each cell subset was distributed evenly over all wells of several immunoSEQ 96-well plates, and each plate served as one replicate. Each replicate PCR for sorted subsets received about 200 ng genomic DNA, equal to 28,000 or so T cell genomes. Purified libraries were quantified with a Qubit 3.0 fluorometer, sized on a Bioanalyzer 2100, and re-quantified with the KAPA Library Quantification kit. A separate single-read 150-cycle Illumina NextSeq 550 flow cell was used to sequence each immunoSEQ 96-well plate. In the source study's methods: Because the immunoSEQ output included only junctional sequences and no quality scores, the filtering could not be the same as the filtering used for full-length reads. To assign V/J genes and CDR3, sequences were annotated using PyIR, a Python wrapper for IgBLAST v1.9, with IMGT germline references. Reads were filtered out if the reads had weak V/J assignments (E-value above 1e-6), no CDR3, stop codons, out-of-frame junctions, or ambiguous translated residues. V3J clonotypes were defined by identical inferred V gene, J gene, and CDR3 amino acid sequence. Percentage overlap between repertoires was calculated by dividing the number of shared unique clonotypes by the size of the smaller repertoire. Richness of each repertoire was evaluated using RTK rarefaction, the Chao1 estimator, and Recon v2.1 estimates of unobserved clonotypes. Generation probabilities for all TCRbeta clonotypes obtained by the gDNA method from a handful of donors were computed using OLGA. In its TCRdb copy, this immuneACCESS table keeps in-frame sequences only and misses some clones. Where compared with another copy, unresolved V genes explain less than half of these, and the others have no known cause. D and trimming come from the DNA, and the V and J calls and clone size come from that table. For this sample there are approximately 1.5 million clones; around 98.5% appear just once. About 0.34% of the sample is held by the ten biggest clonotypes.

This receptor chain uses TRBV5-1 and TRBJ1-1; 7 middle bases align to TRBD1. Material: naive CD4+ T cells sorted from blood. This specimen's cell subset or site label, interpreted: CD45RA+ positively selected. The clonotype originates from a man aged 30-40 years in good health. CDR3 sequence: CASSDDREAFF. Read as DNA, the sequence is TGCGCCAGCAGCGACGACAGGGAGGCTTTCTTT.